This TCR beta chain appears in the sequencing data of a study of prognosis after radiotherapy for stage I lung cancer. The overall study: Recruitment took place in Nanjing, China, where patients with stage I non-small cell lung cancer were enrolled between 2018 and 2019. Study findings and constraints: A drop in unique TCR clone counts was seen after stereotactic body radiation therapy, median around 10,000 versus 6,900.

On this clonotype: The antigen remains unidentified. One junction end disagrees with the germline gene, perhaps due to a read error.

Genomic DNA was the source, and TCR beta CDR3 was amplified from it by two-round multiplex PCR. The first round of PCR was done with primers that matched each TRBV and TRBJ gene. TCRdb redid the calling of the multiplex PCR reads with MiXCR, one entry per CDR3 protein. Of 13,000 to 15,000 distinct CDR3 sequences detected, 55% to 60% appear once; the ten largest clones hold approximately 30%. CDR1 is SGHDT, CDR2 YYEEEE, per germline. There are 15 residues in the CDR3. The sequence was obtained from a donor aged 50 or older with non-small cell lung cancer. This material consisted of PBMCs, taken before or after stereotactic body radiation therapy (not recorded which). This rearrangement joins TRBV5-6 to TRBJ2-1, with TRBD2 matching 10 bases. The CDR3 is CAISASGGAYDEQFF. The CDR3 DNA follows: TGTGCCATCAGCGCGAGCGGGGGGGCATACGATGAGCAGTTCTTC. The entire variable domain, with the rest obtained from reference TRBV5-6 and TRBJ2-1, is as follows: DAGVTQSPTHLIKTRGQQVTLRCSPKSGHDTVSWYQQALGQGPQFIFQYYEEEERQRGNFPDRFSGHQFPNYSSELNVNALLLGDSALYLCAISASGGAYDEQFFGPGTRLTVL.